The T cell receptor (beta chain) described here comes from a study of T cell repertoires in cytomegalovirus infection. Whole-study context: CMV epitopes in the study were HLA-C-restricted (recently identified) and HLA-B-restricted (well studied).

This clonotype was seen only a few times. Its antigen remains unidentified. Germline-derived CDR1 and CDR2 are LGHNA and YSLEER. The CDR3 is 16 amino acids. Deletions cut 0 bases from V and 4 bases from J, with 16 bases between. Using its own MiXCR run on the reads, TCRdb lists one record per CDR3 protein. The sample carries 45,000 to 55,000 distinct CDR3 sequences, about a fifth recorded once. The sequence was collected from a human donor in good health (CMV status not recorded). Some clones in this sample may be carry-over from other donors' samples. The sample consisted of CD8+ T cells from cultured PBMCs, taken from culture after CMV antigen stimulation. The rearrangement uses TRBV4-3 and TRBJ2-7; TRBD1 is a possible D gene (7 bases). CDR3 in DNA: TGCGCCAGCAGCCAAGATATCGGAGGGGGCGGATACGAGCAGTACTTC. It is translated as CASSQDIGGGGYEQYF.